This TCR beta chain was identified during a study of blood T cell repertoires in COVID-19. The wider study: Sample material is recorded as cDNA or gDNA derived from T cells, B-cell-depleted T cells, or PBMCs.

V was clipped by 1 base and J by 0 bases; unmatched bases: 6. Germline V lookup: CDR1 SGHDT, CDR2 YYEEEE. The CDR3 totals 16 residues. Here immunoSEQ multiplex PCR was the method, and the copy in TCRdb shows in-frame clones only, minus some. The sample consists of 120,000 or so clones, more than 65% of them appearing once. This receptor was taken from a woman aged 70-85 years with acute or convalescent COVID-19. The sample was peripheral blood. The chain is built from TRBV5-6 and TRBJ2-5; 7 bases map to TRBD2. The CDR3 reads CASSLSSGKYQETQYF. The CDR3 DNA reads as TGTGCCAGCAGCTTGTCTAGCGGAAAGTACCAAGAGACCCAGTACTTC.